The source of this TCR beta chain is a study of cytomegalovirus exposure and HLA in healthy donors. Study-wide findings and caveats: Sequencing likely produced, as an artifact, a cluster of highly shared sequence variants. Most CMV-associated TCR beta chains were later found to appear HLA-restricted. The investigators catalogued 164 TCR beta chains as cytomegalovirus-associated.

About this clone: Its antigen is unidentified.

A multiplex PCR was run with 60 Vbeta primers and 13 Jbeta primers. Assay used: immunoSEQ multiplex PCR; TCRdb lists only in-frame clones, some missing. This table holds around 160,000 clones, roughly 84% found once. Donors likely had unrecorded immune exposures despite being nominally healthy when sampled. This CDR3 is 15 amino acids long. With 9 bases clipped from V and 6 bases from J, the junction kept 12 bases outside the gene matches. CDR1 and CDR2 (germline): LNHNV, YYDKDF (reference sequence). This sequence joins TRBV15 and TRBJ2-3; TRBD1 matches 10 bases. The receptor comes from a woman aged 18-29 years in good health and CMV-seronegative. The specimen was PBMCs. CDR3 DNA: TGTGCCACAACCCCGGGACAGGGGTCATCGGATACGCAGTATTTT. It codes for CATTPGQGSSDTQYF.